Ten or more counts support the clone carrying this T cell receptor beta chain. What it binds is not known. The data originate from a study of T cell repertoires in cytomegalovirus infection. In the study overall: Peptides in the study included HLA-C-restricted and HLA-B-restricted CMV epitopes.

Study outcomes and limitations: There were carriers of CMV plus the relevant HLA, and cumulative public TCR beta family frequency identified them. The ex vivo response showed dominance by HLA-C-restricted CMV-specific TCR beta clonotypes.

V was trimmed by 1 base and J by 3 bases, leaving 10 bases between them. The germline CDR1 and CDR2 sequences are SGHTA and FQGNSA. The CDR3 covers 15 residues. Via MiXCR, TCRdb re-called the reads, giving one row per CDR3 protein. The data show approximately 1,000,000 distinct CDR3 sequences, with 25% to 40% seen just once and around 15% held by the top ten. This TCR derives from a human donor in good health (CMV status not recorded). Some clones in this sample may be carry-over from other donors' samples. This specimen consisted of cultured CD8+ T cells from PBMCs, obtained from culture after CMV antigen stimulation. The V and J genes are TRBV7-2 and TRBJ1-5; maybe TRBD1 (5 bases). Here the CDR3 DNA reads TGTGCCAGCAGCTTAGATGGCAGGGTCAATCAGCCCCAGCATTTT. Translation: CASSLDGRVNQPQHF.